Listed here are 20 T cell receptor beta chains from one sample, sequenced in a study of T-cell reconstitution after alpha-beta-depleted transplantation in children. Unique molecular identifiers were built into the TCRbeta library. TCRdb reprocessed the PCR reads via MiXCR and lists one record per CDR3 protein. The profile covers some 290,000 distinct CDR3 sequences, with over 8% appearing a single time and around 9.1% taken by the ten largest. The material was PBMCs from the stem cell graft donor, obtained from the stem cell graft. The receptors shown here come from a human donor who donated a stem cell graft to a child with SCID.

The gene calls are TRBV7-8 and TRBJ2-1; D not certain. The CDR3 length is 13 residues. The V gene's germline CDR1 is SGHVS and CDR2 FQNEAQ. Trimming pared 2 bases from V and 10 bases from J, leaving 12 bases between. The CDR3 reads CASSLSMVEEQFF. For the CDR3, the DNA is TGTGCCAGCAGCTTAAGTATGGTGGAAGAGCAGTTCTTC.

This clonotype was counted many times. The rearrangement uses TRBV9 and TRBJ1-4, with TRBD1 matching 8 bases. J gave up 5 bases and V 2 bases, and 8 bases lay outside the gene matches. The CDR3 is 16 amino acids. Germline CDR1 and CDR2: SGDLS and YYNGEE. Here the CDR3 reads CASSVTSRTGNEKLFF. CDR3 bases: TGTGCCAGCAGCGTCACCTCTCGGACAGGGAATGAAAAACTGTTTTTT.

This clonotype was counted at least ten times. The chain uses TRBV7-9 and TRBJ1-1; a weak D match, TRBD1 (6 bases). The CDR3 contains 14 residues. From germline, CDR1 is SEHNR and CDR2 FQNEAQ (reference sequence). V gave up 3 bases and J gave up 1 base, with 9 bases separating them. The DNA for the CDR3 is TGTGCCAGCAGCTTCCAAGGGGGGAACACTGAAGCTTTCTTT. This translates into CASSFQGGNTEAFF.

The rearrangement links TRBV11-2 to TRBJ2-1; TRBD1 agrees at 9 bases. The length of the CDR3 is 16 residues. The V gene's germline CDR1 is SGHAT and CDR2 FQNNGV. J gave up 7 bases and V 4 bases, and 11 bases lay outside the gene matches. CDR3 in amino acids: CASSSSGTGILNEQFF. CDR3 DNA sequence: TGTGCCAGCAGCTCCTCAGGGACAGGGATTTTGAATGAGCAGTTCTTC. The full variable domain, its missing parts supplied by reference TRBV11-2 and TRBJ2-1, is EAGVAQSPRYKIIEKRQSVAFWCNPISGHATLYWYQQILGQGPKLLIQFQNNGVVDDSQLPKDRFSAERLKGVDSTLKIQPAKLEDSAVYLCASSSSGTGILNEQFFGPGTRLTVL.

This chain connects TRBV14 to TRBJ2-5; D tentatively reads TRBD1 or TRBD2 (6 bases each). The CDR3 has 13 amino acids. Trimming took off 7 bases at V and 6 bases at J, with 15 bases between the two ends. The V gene's germline CDR1 is SGHDN and CDR2 FVKESK. CDR3 loop: CASKKGGPKTQYF. CDR3 coding DNA: TGTGCCAGCAAAAAGGGGGGCCCAAAGACCCAGTACTTC. Drawing the rest from reference TRBV14 and TRBJ2-5, the complete variable domain is EAGVTQFPSHSVIEKGQTVTLRCDPISGHDNLYWYRRVMGKEIKFLLHFVKESKQDESGMPNNRFLAERTGGTYSTLKVQPAELEDSGVYFCASKKGGPKTQYFGPGTRLLVL.

The chain carries TRBV20-1 and TRBJ2-1; TRBD2 agrees at 8 bases. This CDR3 has 16 residues. Germline-derived CDR1 and CDR2 are DFQATT and SNEGSKA (reference sequence). Trimming removed 5 bases from V and 5 bases from J; junction bases left unmatched: 14. The CDR3 DNA follows: TGCAGTGCTTCCCCTCCTGTTCCGGGGGGGGACAATGAGCAGTTCTTC. Amino acid sequence: CSASPPVPGGDNEQFF.

Only a few counts were recorded for this clonotype. The chain is built from TRBV24-1 and TRBJ2-3; maybe TRBD2 (6 bases). The V end lost 4 bases, the J end lost 6 bases, and 22 bases lay between the germline ends. The CDR3 loop spans 17 amino acids. The germline V gene has CDR1 KGHDR and CDR2 SFDVKD. CDR3 sequence (DNA): TGTGCCACCAGTGAAACTACTCCCCCGGGACTGGATGATACGCAGTATTTT. Amino acids: CATSETTPPGLDDTQYF.

This clonotype occurred a few times. The chain is built from TRBV3-1 and TRBJ1-1, with D uncertain. Germline V gene data show CDR1 as LGHDT and CDR2 as YNNKEL (reference sequence). V was trimmed by 1 base and J by 3 bases, leaving 3 bases between them. The CDR3 runs 12 residues. CDR3 amino acids: CASSQGYTEAFF. In DNA, the CDR3 is TGTGCCAGCAGCCAAGGATACACTGAAGCTTTCTTT. Full variable domain (outside the CDR3, taken from reference TRBV3-1 and TRBJ1-1): DTAVSQTPKYLVTQMGNDKSIKCEQNLGHDTMYWYKQDSKKFLKIMFSYNNKELIINETVPNRFSPKSPDKAHLNLHINSLELGDSAVYFCASSQGYTEAFFGQGTRLTVV.

J is TRBJ1-2 and V is TRBV2, with D perhaps TRBD1 (5 bases). Germline V CDR1 and CDR2: SNHLY, FYNNEI. V was pared by 5 bases and J by 1 base, with 14 bases between. This CDR3 has 15 amino acids. CDR3 in amino acids: CASSPLGGINYGYTF. Written as DNA, the CDR3 is TGTGCCAGCAGTCCCCTGGGGGGGATTAACTATGGCTACACCTTC.

This clonotype was observed at least ten times. The CDR3 DNA follows: TGTGCCAGCAGCTTAAACCCAGGGGGCGCCTACAATGAGCAGTTCTTC. Encoded protein: CASSLNPGGAYNEQFF. This sequence joins TRBV11-2 and TRBJ2-1; 8 bases fit TRBD1. After removal of 2 bases from V and 2 bases from J, the junction contained 5 bases not matched to a gene. Germline CDR1 is SGHAT and CDR2 is FQNNGV. The CDR3 loop spans 16 amino acids.

This clonotype showed up just a few times. The chain joins TRBV20-1 to TRBJ2-7; no reliable D call. V shed 0 bases and J shed 0 bases, with 9 bases lying between them. The CDR3 spans 14 residues. In germline, CDR1 is DFQATT, CDR2 SNEGSKA (reference sequence). The CDR3 bases are TGCAGTGCTAGAGATTCTAGAAACTCCTACGAGCAGTACTTC. Its translation: CSARDSRNSYEQYF.

The J gene is TRBJ2-3, the V gene TRBV7-2; 8 bases map to TRBD2. Germline CDR1 SGHTA, CDR2 FQGNSA. There are 16 residues in the CDR3. J lost 4 bases, V lost 1 base, and 7 bases had no gene match. CDR3 nucleotides: TGTGCCAGCAGCTTAGTCGCGGGGGGCTACGCAGATACGCAGTATTTT. This sequence encodes CASSLVAGGYADTQYF.

This clonotype came up a few times. The CDR3 coding sequence is TGCAGTGCTGTTAGCGGGGGGGCCGCCTACAATGAGCAGTTCTTC. Amino acid sequence: CSAVSGGAAYNEQFF. The rearrangement joins TRBV20-1 to TRBJ2-1, with TRBD2 identical over 11 bases. The CDR3 sequence is 15 residues long. Germline lookup yields CDR1 DFQATT and CDR2 SNEGSKA (reference sequence). Unmatched junction bases numbered 5, after V lost 5 bases and J lost 2 bases.

A few counts support this clonotype. Here the CDR3 reads CASSPTTGTNEKLFF. The CDR3 bases are TGTGCCAGCTCACCAACCACCGGGACTAATGAAAAACTGTTTTTT. The V and J genes are TRBV18 and TRBJ1-4; no reliable D call. There are 15 residues in the CDR3. Germline V gives CDR1 KGHSH, CDR2 LQKENI. V lost 2 bases and J lost 2, with 9 bases in between.

The V gene is TRBV20-1, the J gene TRBJ2-7; 11 bases align to TRBD2. The CDR3 length is 13 residues. With V trimmed by 5 bases and J by 5 bases, 5 bases remained unmatched. Germline-derived CDR1 and CDR2 are DFQATT and SNEGSKA (reference sequence). The chain's CDR3 is CSASSGGQNEQYF. CDR3 coding DNA: TGCAGTGCTTCTAGCGGGGGGCAAAACGAGCAGTACTTC.

CDR3 DNA sequence: TGTGCCAGCAGTGAAAAGGCGGCAGACGAGACCCAGTACTTC. It yields the protein CASSEKAADETQYF. The chain uses TRBV2 and TRBJ2-5; D not resolved. Germline values: CDR1 SNHLY, CDR2 FYNNEI. Trimming pared 2 bases from V and 5 bases from J, leaving 12 bases between. There are 14 residues in the CDR3.

This clonotype was seen repeatedly, ten times or more. The rearrangement uses TRBV16 and TRBJ2-1, with D perhaps matching TRBD2 (6 bases). This CDR3 has 15 amino acids. Trimming took 4 bases from V and 2 from J, leaving 12 bases between them. Germline V lookup: CDR1 KGHSY, CDR2 FQNENV. CDR3 in amino acids: CASSRGREPYNEQFF. CDR3 in DNA: TGTGCCAGCAGCCGGGGCCGGGAGCCCTACAATGAGCAGTTCTTC.

This clonotype appeared a few times. The chain carries TRBV7-8 and TRBJ1-5, with TRBD1 identical over 7 bases. Germline CDR1 SGHVS, CDR2 FQNEAQ. The V segment lost 3 bases and the J segment 0 bases; nucleotides outside the gene matches: 5. The CDR3 totals 16 residues. The CDR3 DNA is TGTGCCAGCAGCTTGGAGGGGACAGTTAGCAATCAGCCCCAGCATTTT. This sequence encodes CASSLEGTVSNQPQHF.

This clonotype was seen more than once but under ten times. The rearrangement links TRBV11-1 to TRBJ1-1; 11 nucleotides line up with TRBD1. Per the germline V gene, CDR1 is SGHAT and CDR2 is FQDESV (reference sequence). V shed 6 bases, J shed 3 bases, and the junction held 6 bases outside the gene matches. The CDR3 runs to 15 residues. CDR3 sequence: CASRQDRGRDTEAFF. The CDR3 nucleotides are TGTGCCAGCAGACAGGACAGGGGGCGGGACACTGAAGCTTTCTTT.

The genes are TRBV10-3 and TRBJ1-4; TRBD1 matches 9 bases. With 5 bases clipped from V and 7 bases from J, the junction kept 11 bases outside the gene matches. This CDR3 region has 16 residues. The germline V gene has CDR1 ENHRY and CDR2 SYGVKD. The CDR3 reads CAISQNPGQGGEKLFF. The CDR3 DNA follows: TGTGCCATCAGTCAAAACCCGGGACAGGGAGGTGAAAAACTGTTTTTT.